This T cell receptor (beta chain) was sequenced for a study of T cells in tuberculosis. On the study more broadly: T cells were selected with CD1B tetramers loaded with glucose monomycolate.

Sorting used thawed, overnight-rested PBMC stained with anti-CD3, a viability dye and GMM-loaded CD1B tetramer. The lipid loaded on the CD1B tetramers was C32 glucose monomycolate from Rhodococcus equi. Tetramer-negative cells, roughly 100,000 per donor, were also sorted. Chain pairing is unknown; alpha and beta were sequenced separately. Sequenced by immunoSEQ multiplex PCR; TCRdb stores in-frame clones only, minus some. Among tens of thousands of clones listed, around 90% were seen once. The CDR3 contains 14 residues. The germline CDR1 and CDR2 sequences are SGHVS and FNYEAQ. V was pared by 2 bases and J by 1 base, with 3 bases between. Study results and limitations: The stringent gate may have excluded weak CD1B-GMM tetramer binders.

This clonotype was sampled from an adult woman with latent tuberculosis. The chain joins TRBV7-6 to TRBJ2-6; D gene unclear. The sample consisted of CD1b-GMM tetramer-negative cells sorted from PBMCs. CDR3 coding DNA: TGTGCCAGCAGCTTAACATCTGGGGCCAACGTCCTGACTTTC. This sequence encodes CASSLTSGANVLTF.